This TCR beta chain appears in the sequencing data of a study of cytomegalovirus exposure and HLA in healthy donors. Trimming took 3 bases from V and 11 from J; bases not matched to a gene: 13. The CDR3 loop spans 15 amino acids. The germline V gene encodes CDR1 SGHVS and CDR2 FQNEAQ. PCR used 60 Vbeta primers and 13 Jbeta primers. Assay used: immunoSEQ multiplex PCR; TCRdb lists only in-frame clones, some missing. The sample yields about 100,000 clones, 60% to 80% seen once. The sequence derives from a man in his forties or fifties in good health and CMV-seropositive. V gene TRBV7-8 combines with J gene TRBJ2-7; 10 nucleotides line up with TRBD1. Sequenced material: PBMCs. CDR3 nucleotides: TGTGCCAGCAGCTTGTGGACAGGGGGGCCTACGAGGGAGTACTTC. Its translation: CASSLWTGGPTREYF.